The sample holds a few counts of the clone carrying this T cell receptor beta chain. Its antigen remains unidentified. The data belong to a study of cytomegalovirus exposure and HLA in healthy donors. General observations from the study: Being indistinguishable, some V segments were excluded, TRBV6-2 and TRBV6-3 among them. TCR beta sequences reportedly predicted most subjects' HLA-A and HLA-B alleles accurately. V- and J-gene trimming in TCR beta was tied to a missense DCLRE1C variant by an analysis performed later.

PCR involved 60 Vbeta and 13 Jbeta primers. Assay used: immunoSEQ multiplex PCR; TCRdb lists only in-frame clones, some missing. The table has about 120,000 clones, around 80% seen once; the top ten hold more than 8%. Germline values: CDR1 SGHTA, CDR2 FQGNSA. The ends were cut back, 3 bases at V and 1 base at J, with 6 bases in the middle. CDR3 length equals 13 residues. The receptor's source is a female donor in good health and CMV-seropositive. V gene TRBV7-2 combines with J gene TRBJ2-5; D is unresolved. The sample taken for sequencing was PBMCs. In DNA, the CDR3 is TGTGCCAGCAGCTTCACAGTCCAAGAGACCCAGTACTTC. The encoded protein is CASSFTVQETQYF.